This is a list of T cell receptor beta chains from one sample in a study of identical twins. TCRdb re-called the 5' RACE reads through MiXCR, storing one row per CDR3 protein. The sample yields a few hundred thousand distinct CDR3 sequences, around 15% seen once. The data also belong to a second study, concerning yellow fever vaccine responses in identical twins.

Material: CD4+ T cells sorted from blood. The receptors shown here come from a woman aged 18 to 35 in good health. CDR3s include the opening cysteine and the closing phenylalanine or tryptophan. A D gene is named only where the DNA matches it firmly. For some rows the clone size is stated as once, few or many, or as a class when expanded; others skip it.

V	J	size	D	DNA	CDR3
TRBV5-1	TRBJ2-1	few	-	TGCGCCAGCAGCACCTACCCGGGGGGCGAGCAGTTCTTC	CASSTYPGGEQFF
TRBV20-1	TRBJ1-2	-	TRBD1	TGCAGTCCAAGACGGACAGGGCCCTATGGCTACACCTTC	CSPRRTGPYGYTF
TRBV4-1	TRBJ1-1	few	-	TGCGCCAGCAGCCCGCGGCGAGGTGACACTGAAGCTTTCTTT	CASSPRRGDTEAFF
TRBV6-1	TRBJ2-1	few	-	TGTGCCAGCAGCTCATTGGCCGCCTACAATGAGCAGTTCTTC	CASSSLAAYNEQFF
TRBV18	TRBJ2-7	-	-	TGTGCCAGCTCACCAGGGAGACAGGACTCCGAGCAGTACTTC	CASSPGRQDSEQYF
TRBV29-1	TRBJ2-3	few	TRBD2	TGCAGCGTTGGGGAGGGTACGCAGTATTTT	CSVGEGTQYF
TRBV7-9	TRBJ2-3	few	-	TGTGCCAGCAGCTTACCAGGGCTAGCGTTCACAGATACGCAGTATTTT	CASSLPGLAFTDTQYF
TRBV15	TRBJ2-5	few	TRBD1	TGTGCCACCAGCAGAGACAGACAGGGTCTATGGGGGCGAGAGACCCAGTACTTC	CATSRDRQGLWGRETQYF
TRBV11-2	TRBJ2-3	many	TRBD2	TGTGCCAGCAGCTTCCAGCGGGGGGGCACAGATACGCAGTATTTT	CASSFQRGGTDTQYF
TRBV12-3/TRBV12-4	TRBJ2-5	-	TRBD2	TGTGCCAGCAGTTTAGGGGTAGCGGGGGGTCAAGAGACCCAGTACTTC	CASSLGVAGGQETQYF
TRBV25-1	TRBJ2-2	-	-	TGTGCCAGCAGTGCCCTCACCGGGGAGCTGTTTTTT	CASSALTGELFF
TRBV19	TRBJ2-5	-	TRBD2	TGTGCCAGTAGTATCCGACTAGCGGGGGAAGAGACCCAGTACTTC	CASSIRLAGEETQYF
TRBV5-1	TRBJ2-2	-	-	TGCGCCAGCAGCCCCAGGGAGGACGGGGAGCTGTTTTTT	CASSPREDGELFF
TRBV12-3/TRBV12-4	TRBJ2-3	many	-	TGTGCCAGCAGTGGGGGGCGGCCCACAGATACGCAGTATTTT	CASSGGRPTDTQYF
TRBV6-1	TRBJ2-3	-	TRBD2	TGTGCCAGCAGACCACTAGCGGGCCCTCCAGATACGCAGTATTTT	CASRPLAGPPDTQYF
TRBV20-1	TRBJ2-3	-	TRBD2	TGCAGTGCTGGATTACTAGCGGATACGCAGTATTTT	CSAGLLADTQYF
TRBV7-9	TRBJ2-2	few	-	TGTGCCAGCAGCCCCACCACTCTCGCCCGCCACACCGGGGAGCTGTTTTTT	CASSPTTLARHTGELFF
TRBV6-1	TRBJ1-4	few	-	TGTGCCAGCAGTGGGGCTTGGGGGGCAGGTGAAAAACTGTTTTTT	CASSGAWGAGEKLFF
TRBV12-3/TRBV12-4	TRBJ1-1	many	-	TGTGCCAGCAGCCCCCGGGACGCTAGCACTGAAGCTTTCTTT	CASSPRDASTEAFF
TRBV20-1	TRBJ2-2	-	-	TGCAGTGCTACCCTGGGCTCCGGGGAGCTGTTTTTT	CSATLGSGELFF
TRBV24-1	TRBJ2-3	-	-	TGTGCCACCAGTGACCCCGGGGACCGAGGAGATACGCAGTATTTT	CATSDPGDRGDTQYF
TRBV20-1	TRBJ2-7	few	-	TGCAGTGCCTCTCCCGGGACAAGGGGGTTCGAGCAGTACTTC	CSASPGTRGFEQYF
TRBV7-6	TRBJ2-2	few	-	TGTGCCAGCACACTGTACGGGACTCATGTGGTTGGGGAGCTGTTTTTT	CASTLYGTHVVGELFF
TRBV9	TRBJ1-1	few	TRBD1	TGTGCCAGCAGCGCCACGGGACAGTCGGACACTGAAGCTTTCTTT	CASSATGQSDTEAFF
TRBV20-1	TRBJ2-7	few	-	TGCAGTGCTAGGCCCCGAGACGCGAGCTCCTACGAGCAGTACTTC	CSARPRDASSYEQYF
TRBV27	TRBJ2-2	-	-	TGTGCCAGCAGTTCCCCGGGGTGGGCCGGGGAGCTGTTTTTT	CASSSPGWAGELFF
TRBV3-1	TRBJ2-1	few	-	TGTGCCAGCAGCCCTCTACTAGCCTCCAATGAGCAGTTCTTC	CASSPLLASNEQFF
TRBV27	TRBJ1-2	-	TRBD1	TGTGCCAGCAGCATTTCCCGAACAGGGGATTATGGCTACACCTTC	CASSISRTGDYGYTF
TRBV28	TRBJ1-1	few	TRBD1	TGTGCCAGCAGTTTACGTTCAGGGGGAAGGACTGAAGCTTTCTTT	CASSLRSGGRTEAFF